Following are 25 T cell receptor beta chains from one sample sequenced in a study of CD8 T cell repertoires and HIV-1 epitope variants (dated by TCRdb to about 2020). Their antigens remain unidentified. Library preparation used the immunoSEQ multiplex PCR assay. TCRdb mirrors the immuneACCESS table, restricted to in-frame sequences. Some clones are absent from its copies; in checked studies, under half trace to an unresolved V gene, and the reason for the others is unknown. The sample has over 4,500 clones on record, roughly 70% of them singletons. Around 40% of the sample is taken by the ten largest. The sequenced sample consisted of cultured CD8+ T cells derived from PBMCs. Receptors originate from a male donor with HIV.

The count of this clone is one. CDR3 in amino acids: CASSFTQTGGNTEAFF. DNA of the CDR3: TGTGCCAGCAGTTTTACCCAAACCGGGGGGAACACTGAAGCTTTCTTT. The rearrangement joins TRBV2 to TRBJ1-1; TRBD1 is a possible D gene (5 bases). The CDR3 extends over 16 amino acids. Trimming shortened V by 5 bases and J by 1 base, and 17 bases separated the two germline ends. Germline-derived CDR1 and CDR2 are SNHLY and FYNNEI. Full variable domain (rest looked up from reference TRBV2 and TRBJ1-1): EPEVTQTPSHQVTQMGQEVILRCVPISNHLYFYWYRQILGQKVEFLVSFYNNEISEKSEIFDDQFSVERPDGSNFTLKIRSTKLEDSAMYFCASSFTQTGGNTEAFFGQGTRLTVV.

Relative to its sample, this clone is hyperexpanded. Here the CDR3 reads CASSQEPGAGALSSYEQYF. The CDR3 DNA sequence: TGCGCCAGCAGCCAAGAGCCGGGAGCGGGCGCCCTGAGCTCCTACGAGCAGTACTTC. This chain connects TRBV4-3 to TRBJ2-7; tentatively, D is TRBD2 (6 bases). This CDR3 spans 19 amino acids. Germline V lookup: CDR1 LGHNA, CDR2 YSLEER. With 0 bases removed from V and 0 bases from J, the gap between germline ends came to 21 bases.

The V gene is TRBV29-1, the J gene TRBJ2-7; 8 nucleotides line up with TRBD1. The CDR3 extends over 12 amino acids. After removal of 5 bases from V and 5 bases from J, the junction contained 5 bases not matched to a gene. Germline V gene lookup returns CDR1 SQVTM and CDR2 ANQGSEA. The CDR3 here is CSVRDRRHEQYF. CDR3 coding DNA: TGCAGCGTTAGGGACAGGCGACACGAGCAGTACTTC.

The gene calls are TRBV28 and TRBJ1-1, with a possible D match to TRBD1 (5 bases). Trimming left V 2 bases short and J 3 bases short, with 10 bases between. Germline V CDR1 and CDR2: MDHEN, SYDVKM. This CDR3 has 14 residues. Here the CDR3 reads CASSLESRDTEAFF. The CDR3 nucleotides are TGTGCCAGCAGTTTAGAAAGCAGGGACACTGAAGCTTTCTTT.

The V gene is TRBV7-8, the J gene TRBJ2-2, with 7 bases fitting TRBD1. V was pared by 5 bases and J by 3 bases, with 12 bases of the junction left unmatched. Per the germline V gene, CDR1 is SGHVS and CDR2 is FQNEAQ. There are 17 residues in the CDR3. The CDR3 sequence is CASSRTTNQGDTGELFF. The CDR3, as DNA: TGTGCCAGCAGCAGGACGACGAACCAGGGGGACACCGGGGAGCTGTTTTTT.

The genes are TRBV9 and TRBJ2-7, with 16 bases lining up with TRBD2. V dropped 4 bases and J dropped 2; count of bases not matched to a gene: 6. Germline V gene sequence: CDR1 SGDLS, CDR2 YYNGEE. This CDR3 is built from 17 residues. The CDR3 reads CASSPGTSGGAAYEQYF. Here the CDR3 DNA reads TGTGCCAGCAGCCCCGGGACTAGCGGGGGGGCCGCCTACGAGCAGTACTTC.

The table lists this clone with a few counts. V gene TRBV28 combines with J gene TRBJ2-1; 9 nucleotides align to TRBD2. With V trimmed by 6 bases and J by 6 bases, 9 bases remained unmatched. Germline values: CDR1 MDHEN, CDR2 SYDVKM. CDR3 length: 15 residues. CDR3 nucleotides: TGTGCCAGCAGGAGCCGACTAGCGGCCCTCAATGAGCAGTTCTTC. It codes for CASRSRLAALNEQFF.

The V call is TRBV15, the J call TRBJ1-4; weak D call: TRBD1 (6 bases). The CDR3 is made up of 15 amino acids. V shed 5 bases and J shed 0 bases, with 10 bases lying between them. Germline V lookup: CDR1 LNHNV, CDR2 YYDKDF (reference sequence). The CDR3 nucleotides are TGTGCCACCAGCGGGGGGGCAGCAACTAATGAAAAACTGTTTTTT. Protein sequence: CATSGGAATNEKLFF.

This CDR3 is CASSFGGGADTQYF. As DNA, the CDR3 is TGTGCCAGCAGCTTCGGAGGGGGCGCAGATACGCAGTATTTT. The chain has TRBV5-4 and TRBJ2-3, with D possibly being TRBD1 (7 bases). Deletions cut 2 bases from V and 4 bases from J, with 11 bases between. CDR3 length: 14 amino acids. The V gene's germline CDR1 is SGHNT and CDR2 YYREEE (reference sequence).

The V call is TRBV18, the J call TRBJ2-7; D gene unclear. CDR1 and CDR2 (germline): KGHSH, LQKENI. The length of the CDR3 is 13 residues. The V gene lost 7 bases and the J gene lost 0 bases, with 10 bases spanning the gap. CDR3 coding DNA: TGTGCCAGCTTTCAGGCCACCTCCTACGAGCAGTACTTC. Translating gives CASFQATSYEQYF.

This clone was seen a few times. CDR3 protein: CASSLLDGSYEQYF. CDR3 coding DNA: TGTGCCAGCAGCTTACTGGACGGATCCTACGAGCAGTACTTC. The rearrangement links TRBV7-6 to TRBJ2-7; unclear D gene. The germline CDR1 and CDR2 sequences are SGHVS and FNYEAQ. V shed 2 bases and J shed 1 base, with 9 bases lying between them. The CDR3 extends over 14 amino acids.

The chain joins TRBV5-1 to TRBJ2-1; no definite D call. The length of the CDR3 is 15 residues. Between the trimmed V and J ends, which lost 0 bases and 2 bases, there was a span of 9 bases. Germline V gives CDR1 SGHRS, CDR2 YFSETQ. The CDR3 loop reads CASSLEGETYNEQFF. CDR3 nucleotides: TGCGCCAGCAGCTTGGAAGGAGAGACCTACAATGAGCAGTTCTTC.

For the CDR3, the DNA is TGTGCCAGCAGTTATACGGGACAGGGGGCCGGGGAGACCCAGTACTTC. It is translated as CASSYTGQGAGETQYF. This chain joins TRBV6-5 and TRBJ2-5, with 12 bases aligning to TRBD1. The CDR3 consists of 16 residues. V shed 3 bases and J 5 bases; nucleotides not matched to a gene: 7. Germline lookup yields CDR1 MNHEY and CDR2 SVGAGI.

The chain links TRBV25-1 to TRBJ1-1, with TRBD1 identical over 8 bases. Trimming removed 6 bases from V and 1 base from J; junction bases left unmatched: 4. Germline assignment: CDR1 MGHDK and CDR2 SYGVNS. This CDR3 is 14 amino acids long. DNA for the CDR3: TGTGCCAGCAGGCGGCAGGGGGCGAACACTGAAGCTTTCTTT. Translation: CASRRQGANTEAFF.

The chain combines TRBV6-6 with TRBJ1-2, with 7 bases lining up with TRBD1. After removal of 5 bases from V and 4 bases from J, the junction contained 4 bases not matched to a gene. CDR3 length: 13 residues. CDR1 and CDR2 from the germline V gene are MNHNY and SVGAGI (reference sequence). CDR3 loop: CASSLDRVYGYTF. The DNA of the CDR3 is TGTGCCAGCAGTCTAGACAGGGTCTATGGCTACACCTTC.

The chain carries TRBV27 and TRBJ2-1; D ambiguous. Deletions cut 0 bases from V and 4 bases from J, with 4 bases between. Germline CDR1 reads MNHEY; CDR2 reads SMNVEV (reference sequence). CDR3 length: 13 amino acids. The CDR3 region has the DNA TGTGCCAGCAGTTTATCCGCGTACAATGAGCAGTTCTTC. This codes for CASSLSAYNEQFF.

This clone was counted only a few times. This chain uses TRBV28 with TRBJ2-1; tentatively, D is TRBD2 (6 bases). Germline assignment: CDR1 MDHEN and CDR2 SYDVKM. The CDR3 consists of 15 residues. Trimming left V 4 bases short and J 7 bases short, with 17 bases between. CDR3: CASSYRDLGLNEQFF. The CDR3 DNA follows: TGTGCCAGCAGTTATCGGGACTTGGGATTAAATGAGCAGTTCTTC.

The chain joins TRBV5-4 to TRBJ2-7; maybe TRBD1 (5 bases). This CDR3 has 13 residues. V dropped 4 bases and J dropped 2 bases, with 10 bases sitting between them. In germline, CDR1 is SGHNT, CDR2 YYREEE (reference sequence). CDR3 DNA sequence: TGTGCCAGCAGCCTTCAGGGAACCTACGAGCAGTACTTC. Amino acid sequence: CASSLQGTYEQYF.

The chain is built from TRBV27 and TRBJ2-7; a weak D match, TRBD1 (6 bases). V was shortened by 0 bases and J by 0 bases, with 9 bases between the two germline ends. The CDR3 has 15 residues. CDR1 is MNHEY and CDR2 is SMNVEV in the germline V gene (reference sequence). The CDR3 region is CASSLSGQSSYEQYF. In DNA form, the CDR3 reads TGTGCCAGCAGTTTATCAGGACAGAGCTCCTACGAGCAGTACTTC.

The CDR3 loop reads CASSLSYNEQFF. The CDR3 coding sequence is TGTGCCAGCAGCTTGTCATACAATGAGCAGTTCTTC. This chain links TRBV5-6 with TRBJ2-1, with no clear D. The CDR3 length is 12 residues. From germline, CDR1 is SGHDT and CDR2 YYEEEE. V shed 1 base and J shed 4 bases, with 3 bases lying between them. Full variable domain (remainder filled in from reference TRBV5-6 and TRBJ2-1): DAGVTQSPTHLIKTRGQQVTLRCSPKSGHDTVSWYQQALGQGPQFIFQYYEEEERQRGNFPDRFSGHQFPNYSSELNVNALLLGDSALYLCASSLSYNEQFFGPGTRLTVL.

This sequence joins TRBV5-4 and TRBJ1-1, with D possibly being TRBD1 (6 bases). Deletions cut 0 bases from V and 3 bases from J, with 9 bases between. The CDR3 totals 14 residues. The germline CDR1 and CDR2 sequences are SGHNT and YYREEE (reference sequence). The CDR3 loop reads CASSLDGQHTEAFF. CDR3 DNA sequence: TGTGCCAGCAGCTTGGACGGACAGCACACTGAAGCTTTCTTT.

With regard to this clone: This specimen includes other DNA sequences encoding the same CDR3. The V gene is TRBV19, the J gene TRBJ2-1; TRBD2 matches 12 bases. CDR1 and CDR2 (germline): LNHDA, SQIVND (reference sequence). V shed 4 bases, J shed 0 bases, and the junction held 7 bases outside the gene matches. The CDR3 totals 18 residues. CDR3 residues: CASSTGLAGDSSYNEQFF. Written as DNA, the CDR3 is TGTGCCAGTAGTACGGGACTAGCGGGCGATAGCTCCTACAATGAGCAGTTCTTC.

The DNA of the CDR3 is TGTGCCAGTAGTACCGGGCCCGAAACAGATACGCAGTATTTT. This sequence encodes CASSTGPETDTQYF. The gene calls are TRBV19 and TRBJ2-3, with unresolved D. Per germline, CDR1 LNHDA and CDR2 SQIVND (reference sequence). Trimming shortened V by 4 bases and J by 3 bases, and 11 bases separated the two germline ends. This CDR3 contains 14 residues.

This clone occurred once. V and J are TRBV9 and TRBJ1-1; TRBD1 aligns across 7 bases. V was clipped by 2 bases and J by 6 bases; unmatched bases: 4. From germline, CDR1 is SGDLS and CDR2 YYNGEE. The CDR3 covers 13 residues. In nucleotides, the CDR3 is TGTGCCAGCAGCGTCGGACAGGTTTCTGAAGCTTTCTTT. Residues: CASSVGQVSEAFF.

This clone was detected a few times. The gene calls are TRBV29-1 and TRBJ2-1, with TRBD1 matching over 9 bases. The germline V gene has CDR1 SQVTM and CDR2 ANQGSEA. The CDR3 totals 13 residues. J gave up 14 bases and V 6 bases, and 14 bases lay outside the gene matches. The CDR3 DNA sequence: TGCAGCGTGATAGGACAGGGGCTTTGGGAAAAGTTCTTC. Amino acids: CSVIGQGLWEKFF.